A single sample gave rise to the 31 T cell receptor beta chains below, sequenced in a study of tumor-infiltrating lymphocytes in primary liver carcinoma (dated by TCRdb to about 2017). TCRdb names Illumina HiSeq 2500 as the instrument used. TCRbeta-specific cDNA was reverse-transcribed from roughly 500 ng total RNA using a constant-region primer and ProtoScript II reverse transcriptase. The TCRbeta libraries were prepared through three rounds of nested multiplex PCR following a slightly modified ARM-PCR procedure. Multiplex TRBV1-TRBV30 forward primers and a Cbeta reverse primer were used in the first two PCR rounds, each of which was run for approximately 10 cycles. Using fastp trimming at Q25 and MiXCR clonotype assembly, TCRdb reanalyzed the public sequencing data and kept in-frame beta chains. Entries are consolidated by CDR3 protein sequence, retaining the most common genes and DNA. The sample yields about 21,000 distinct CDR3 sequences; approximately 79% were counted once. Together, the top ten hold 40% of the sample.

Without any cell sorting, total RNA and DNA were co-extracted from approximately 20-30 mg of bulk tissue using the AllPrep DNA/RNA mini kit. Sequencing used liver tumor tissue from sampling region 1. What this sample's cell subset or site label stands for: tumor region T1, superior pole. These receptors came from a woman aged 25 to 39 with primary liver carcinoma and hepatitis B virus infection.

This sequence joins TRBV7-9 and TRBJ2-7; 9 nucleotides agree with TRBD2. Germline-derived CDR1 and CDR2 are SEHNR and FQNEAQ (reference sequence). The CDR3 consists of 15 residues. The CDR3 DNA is TGTAGCAGTACCTGGGGACTAGCCGCACCTTACGAGCAGTACTTC. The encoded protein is CSSTWGLAAPYEQYF.

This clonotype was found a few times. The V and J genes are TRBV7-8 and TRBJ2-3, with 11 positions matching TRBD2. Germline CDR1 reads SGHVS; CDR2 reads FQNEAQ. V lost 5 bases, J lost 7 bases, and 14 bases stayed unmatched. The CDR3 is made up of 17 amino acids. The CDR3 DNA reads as TGTGCCAGCAGCGCCACCACTAGCGGGAGTAGAAAAAATACGCAGTATTTT. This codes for CASSATTSGSRKNTQYF.

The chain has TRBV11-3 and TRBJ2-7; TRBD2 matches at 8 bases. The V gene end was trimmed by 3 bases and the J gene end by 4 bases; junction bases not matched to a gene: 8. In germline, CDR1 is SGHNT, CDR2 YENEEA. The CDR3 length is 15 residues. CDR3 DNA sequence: TGTGCCAGCAGCTTCGGGACTAGTACAACATACGAGCAGTACTTC. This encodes CASSFGTSTTYEQYF. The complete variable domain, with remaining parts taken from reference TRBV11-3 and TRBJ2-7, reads EAGVVQSPRYKIIEKKQPVAFWCNPISGHNTLYWYLQNLGQGPELLIRYENEEAVDDSQLPKDRFSAERLKGVDSTLKIQPAELGDSAVYLCASSFGTSTTYEQYFGPGTRLTVT.

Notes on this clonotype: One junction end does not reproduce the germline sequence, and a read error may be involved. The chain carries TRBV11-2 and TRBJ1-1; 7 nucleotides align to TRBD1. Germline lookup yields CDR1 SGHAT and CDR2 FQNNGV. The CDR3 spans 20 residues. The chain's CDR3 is CASSARDRGHKRWSNSEAFF. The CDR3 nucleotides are TGTGCCAGCAGTGCTCGGGATAGGGGGCACAAGAGGTGGAGTAACAGTGAAGCTTTCTTT. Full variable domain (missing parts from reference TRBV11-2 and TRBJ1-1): EAGVAQSPRYKIIEKRQSVAFWCNPISGHATLYWYQQILGQGPKLLIQFQNNGVVDDSQLPKDRFSAERLKGVDSTLKIQPAKLEDSAVYLCASSARDRGHKRWSNSEAFFGQGTRLTVV.

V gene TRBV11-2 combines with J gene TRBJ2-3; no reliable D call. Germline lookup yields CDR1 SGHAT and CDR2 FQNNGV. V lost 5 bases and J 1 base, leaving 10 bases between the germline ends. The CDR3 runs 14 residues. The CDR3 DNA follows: TGTGCCAGCAGCGATCTGGTGGGCACAGATACGCAGTATTTT. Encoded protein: CASSDLVGTDTQYF.

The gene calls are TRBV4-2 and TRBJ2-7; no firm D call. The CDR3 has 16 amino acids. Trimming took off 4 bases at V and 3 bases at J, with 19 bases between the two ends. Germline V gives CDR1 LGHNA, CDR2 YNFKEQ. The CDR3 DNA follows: TGTGCCAGCAGCCCCTCAATTTTCGAGAGGAACTACGAGCAGTACTTC. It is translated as CASSPSIFERNYEQYF.

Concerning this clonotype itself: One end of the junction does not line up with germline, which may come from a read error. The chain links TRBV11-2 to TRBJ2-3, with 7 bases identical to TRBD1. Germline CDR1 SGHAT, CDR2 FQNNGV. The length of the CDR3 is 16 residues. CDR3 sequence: CASSRTRQGRGDTLYF. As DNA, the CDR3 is TGTGCTAGCAGCCGGACACGACAGGGAAGGGGAGATACGCTGTATTTT.

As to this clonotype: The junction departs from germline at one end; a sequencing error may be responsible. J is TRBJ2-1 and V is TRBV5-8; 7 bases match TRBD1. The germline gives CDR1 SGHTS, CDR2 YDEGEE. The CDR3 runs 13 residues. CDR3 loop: CTSSLDRCNVQFF. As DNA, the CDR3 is TGTACCAGCAGCTTGGACAGGTGCAATGTGCAGTTCTTC.

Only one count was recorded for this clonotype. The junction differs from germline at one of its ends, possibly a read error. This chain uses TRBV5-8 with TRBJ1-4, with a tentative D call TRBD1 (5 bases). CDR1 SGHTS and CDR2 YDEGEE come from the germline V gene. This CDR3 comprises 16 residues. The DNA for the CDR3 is TGTGTCAGCAGCACGATAGGGTTGGGGGACGGTGAAAAACTGTTTTTC. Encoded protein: CVSSTIGLGDGEKLFF.

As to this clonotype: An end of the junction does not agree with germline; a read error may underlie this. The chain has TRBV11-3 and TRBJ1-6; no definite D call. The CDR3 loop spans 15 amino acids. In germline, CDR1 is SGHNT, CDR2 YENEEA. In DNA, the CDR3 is TGTGTCAGCAGCTTTAAGTGGAACTATAACTCACCCCTCCACTTT. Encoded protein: CVSSFKWNYNSPLHF.

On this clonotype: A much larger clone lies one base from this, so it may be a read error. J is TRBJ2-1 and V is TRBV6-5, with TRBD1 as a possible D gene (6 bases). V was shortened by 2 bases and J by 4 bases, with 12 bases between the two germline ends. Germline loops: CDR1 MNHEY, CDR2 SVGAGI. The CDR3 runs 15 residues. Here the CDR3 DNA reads TGTGCCAGCAGTTACGGGGACATGGGTTACAATGAGCAGTTCTTC. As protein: CASSYGDMGYNEQFF.

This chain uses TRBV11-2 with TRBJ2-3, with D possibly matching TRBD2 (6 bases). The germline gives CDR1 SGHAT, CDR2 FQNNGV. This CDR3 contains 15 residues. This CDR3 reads CTSTSLLSGTDTQYF. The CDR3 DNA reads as TGTACTAGCACCTCTTTACTCTCTGGCACAGATACGCAGTATTTT.

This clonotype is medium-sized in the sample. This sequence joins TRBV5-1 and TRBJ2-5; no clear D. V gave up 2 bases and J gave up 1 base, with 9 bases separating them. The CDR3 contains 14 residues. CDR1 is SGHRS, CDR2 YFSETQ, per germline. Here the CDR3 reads CASSFQRTQETQYF. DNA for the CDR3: TGCGCCAGCAGCTTTCAGAGAACCCAAGAGACCCAGTACTTC.

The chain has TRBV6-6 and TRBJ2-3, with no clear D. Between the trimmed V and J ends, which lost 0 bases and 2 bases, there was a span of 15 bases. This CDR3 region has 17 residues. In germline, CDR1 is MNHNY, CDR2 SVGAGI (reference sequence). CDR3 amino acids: CASSYSLGSRPTDTQYF. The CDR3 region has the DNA TGTGCCAGCAGTTACTCTCTTGGCAGCAGGCCCACAGATACGCAGTATTTT.

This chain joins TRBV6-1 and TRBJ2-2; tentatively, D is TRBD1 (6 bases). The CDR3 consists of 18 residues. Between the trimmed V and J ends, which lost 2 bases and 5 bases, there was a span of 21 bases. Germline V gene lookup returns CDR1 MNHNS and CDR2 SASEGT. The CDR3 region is CASSETLGGAAITGELFF. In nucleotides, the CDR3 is TGTGCCAGCAGTGAAACCCTTGGGGGCGCCGCGATAACCGGGGAGCTGTTTTTT.

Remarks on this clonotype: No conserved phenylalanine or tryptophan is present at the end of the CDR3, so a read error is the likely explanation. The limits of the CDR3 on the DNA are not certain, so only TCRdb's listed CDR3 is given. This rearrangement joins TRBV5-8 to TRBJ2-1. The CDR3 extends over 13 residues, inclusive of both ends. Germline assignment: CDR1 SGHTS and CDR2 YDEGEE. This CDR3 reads CASNLDRGNEHFL.

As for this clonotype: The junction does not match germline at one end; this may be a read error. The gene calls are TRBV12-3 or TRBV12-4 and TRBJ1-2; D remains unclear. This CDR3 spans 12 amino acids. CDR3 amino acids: CTSSFQNYGYTF. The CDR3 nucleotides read TGTACCAGCAGTTTTCAGAACTATGGCTACACCTTC.

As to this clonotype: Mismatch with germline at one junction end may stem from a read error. The CDR3 DNA is TGTGCCGGCAGCCCGACACCGCCCCTATCGGCTTTCTTT. As protein: CAGSPTPPLSAFF. The V call is TRBV6-2 or TRBV6-3, the J call TRBJ1-1, with D unclear. The CDR3 has 13 residues. Germline V gives CDR1 MNHEY, CDR2 SVGEGT.

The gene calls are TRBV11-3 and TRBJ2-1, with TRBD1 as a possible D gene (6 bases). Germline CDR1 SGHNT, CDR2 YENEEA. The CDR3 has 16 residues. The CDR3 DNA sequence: TGTGTCAGGACTTCAATGGGACACGGCTTCTTGGATGAGCAGTTCTTC. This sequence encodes CVRTSMGHGFLDEQFF.

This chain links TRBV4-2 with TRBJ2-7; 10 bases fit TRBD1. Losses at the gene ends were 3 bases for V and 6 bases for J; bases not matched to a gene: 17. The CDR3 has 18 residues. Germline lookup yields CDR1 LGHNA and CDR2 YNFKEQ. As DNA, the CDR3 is TGTGCCAGCAGCCAGGTATACCTAGGACAGGGGGGACTGCGCGAGCAGTACTTC. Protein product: CASSQVYLGQGGLREQYF.

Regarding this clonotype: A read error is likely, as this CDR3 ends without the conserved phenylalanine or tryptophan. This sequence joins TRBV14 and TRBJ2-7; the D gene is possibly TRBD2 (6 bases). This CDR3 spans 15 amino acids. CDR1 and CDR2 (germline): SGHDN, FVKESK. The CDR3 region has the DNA TGTGTCAGCAGCCAGGCGGCGGGGACTGACTATGAGCAGTACTTA. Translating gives CVSSQAAGTDYEQYL.

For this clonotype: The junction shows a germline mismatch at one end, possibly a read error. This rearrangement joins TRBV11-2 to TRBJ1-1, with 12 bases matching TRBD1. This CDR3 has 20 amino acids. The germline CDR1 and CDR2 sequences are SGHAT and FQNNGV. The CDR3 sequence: CPRNARDRGRRRWSNTEAFF. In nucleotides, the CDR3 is TGTCCCAGGAACGCTCGGGACAGGGGGCGCAGGAGGTGGAGTAACACTGAAGCTTTCTTT.

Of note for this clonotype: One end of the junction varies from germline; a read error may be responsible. CDR3 in DNA: TGTGCCGGCAGCGGGACACAGGCCTCCTACAATGAGCAGTTCTTC. Translation: CAGSGTQASYNEQFF. V usage is TRBV11-1 and J usage is TRBJ2-1, with D possibly being TRBD2 (7 bases). The CDR3 loop spans 15 amino acids. Germline V gene data show CDR1 as SGHAT and CDR2 as FQDESV (reference sequence).

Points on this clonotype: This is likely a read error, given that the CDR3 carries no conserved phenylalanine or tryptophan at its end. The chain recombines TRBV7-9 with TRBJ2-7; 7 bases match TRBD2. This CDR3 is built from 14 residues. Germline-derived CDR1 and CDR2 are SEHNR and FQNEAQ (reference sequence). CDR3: CTSISGGLSYEQYS. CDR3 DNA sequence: TGTACCAGCATCTCGGGAGGCCTCTCCTACGAGCAGTACTCC.

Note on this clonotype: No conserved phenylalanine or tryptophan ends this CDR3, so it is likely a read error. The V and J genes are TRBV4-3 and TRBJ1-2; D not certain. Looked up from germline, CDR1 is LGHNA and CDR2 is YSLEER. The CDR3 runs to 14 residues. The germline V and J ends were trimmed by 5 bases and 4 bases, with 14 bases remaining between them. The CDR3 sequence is CASSTELKIYGYTL. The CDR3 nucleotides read TGCGCCAGCAGCACTGAGTTGAAGATCTATGGCTACACCTTA.

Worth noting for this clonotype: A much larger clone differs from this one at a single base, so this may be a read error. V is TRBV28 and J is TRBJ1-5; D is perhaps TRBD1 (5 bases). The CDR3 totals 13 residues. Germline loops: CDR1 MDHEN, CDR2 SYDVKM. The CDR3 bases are TGTACCATCAGGGAGGTCCCTAATCAGCCCCAGCATTTT. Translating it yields CTIREVPNQPQHF.

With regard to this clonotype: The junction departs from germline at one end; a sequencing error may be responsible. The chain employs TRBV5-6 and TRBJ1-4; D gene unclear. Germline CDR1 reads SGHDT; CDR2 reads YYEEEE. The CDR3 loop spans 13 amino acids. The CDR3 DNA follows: TGTGCCAGCAGCTTAAGGGCTAGTGAAAAACTGGTTTTT. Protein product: CASSLRASEKLVF.

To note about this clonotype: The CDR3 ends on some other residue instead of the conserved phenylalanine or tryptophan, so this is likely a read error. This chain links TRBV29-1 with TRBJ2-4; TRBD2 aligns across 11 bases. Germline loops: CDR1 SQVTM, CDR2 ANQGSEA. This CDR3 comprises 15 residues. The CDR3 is CTVDGLAGEVSIQYL. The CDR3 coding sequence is TGCACCGTTGACGGACTAGCGGGTGAAGTGAGCATTCAGTACCTC.

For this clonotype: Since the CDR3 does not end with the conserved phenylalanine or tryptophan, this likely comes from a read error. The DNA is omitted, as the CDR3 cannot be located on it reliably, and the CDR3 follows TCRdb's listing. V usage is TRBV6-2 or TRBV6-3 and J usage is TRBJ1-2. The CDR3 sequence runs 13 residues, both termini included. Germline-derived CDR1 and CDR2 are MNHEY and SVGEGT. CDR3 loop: CASSPQADYGYIV.

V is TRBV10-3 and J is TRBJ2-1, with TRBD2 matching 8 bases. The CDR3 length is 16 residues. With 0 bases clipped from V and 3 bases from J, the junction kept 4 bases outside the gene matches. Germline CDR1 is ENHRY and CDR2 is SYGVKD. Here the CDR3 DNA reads TGTGCCATCAGTGAGTCGGCAGCGGGAGTCTACAATGAGCAGTTCTTC. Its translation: CAISESAAGVYNEQFF.

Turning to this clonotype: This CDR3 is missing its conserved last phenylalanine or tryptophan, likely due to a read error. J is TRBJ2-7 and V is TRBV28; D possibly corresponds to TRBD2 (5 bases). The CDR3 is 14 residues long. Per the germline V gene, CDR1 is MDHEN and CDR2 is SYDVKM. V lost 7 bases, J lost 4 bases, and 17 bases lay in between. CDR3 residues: CASIFITRNYEQYL. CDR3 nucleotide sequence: TGTGCCAGCATCTTCATTACTAGAAATTACGAGCAGTACCTC.